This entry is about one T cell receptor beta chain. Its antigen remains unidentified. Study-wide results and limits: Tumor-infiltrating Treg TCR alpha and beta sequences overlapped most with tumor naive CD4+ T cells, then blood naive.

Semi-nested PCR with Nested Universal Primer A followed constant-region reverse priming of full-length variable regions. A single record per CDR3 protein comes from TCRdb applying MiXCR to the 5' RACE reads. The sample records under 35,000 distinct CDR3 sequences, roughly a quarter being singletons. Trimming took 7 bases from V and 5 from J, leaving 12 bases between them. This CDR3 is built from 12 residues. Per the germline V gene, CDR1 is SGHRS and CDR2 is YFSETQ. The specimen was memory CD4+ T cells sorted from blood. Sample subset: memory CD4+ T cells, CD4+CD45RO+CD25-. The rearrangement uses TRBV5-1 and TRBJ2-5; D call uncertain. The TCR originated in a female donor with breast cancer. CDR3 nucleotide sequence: TGCGCCAGCCGAGGTATGAGGGAGACCCAGTACTTC. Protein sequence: CASRGMRETQYF.